The rows below give T cell receptor beta chains drawn from one sample of a study of cytomegalovirus exposure and HLA in healthy donors. Clones were sequenced by immunoSEQ multiplex PCR, and TCRdb holds only the in-frame ones, with some missing. The table records about 140,000 clones, more than 75% of them present only once. The specimen sequenced was PBMCs. These TCRs come from a woman aged 35 to 49 in good health and CMV-seronegative. The CDR3 runs from the conserved cysteine through the conserved F or W. Fields, in order: V gene, CDR3 length, D gene, J gene, clone size, CDR3 protein, CDR3 DNA. The D gene is left open where the match is weak. Clone size, where shown, is once, few, many, or a class for clones that have expanded.

TRBV7-9,15,TRBD2,TRBJ2-1,NA,CASSKTSGGAVEQFF,TGTGCCAGCAGTAAAACTAGCGGGGGGGCGGTTGAGCAGTTCTTC
TRBV7-9,12,NA,TRBJ2-7,NA,CSSSLVTYEQYF,TGTTCCAGCAGCTTAGTTACCTACGAGCAGTACTTC
TRBV9,12,TRBD1,TRBJ2-3,NA,CASSTTGATQYF,TGTGCCAGCAGCACGACAGGGGCTACGCAGTATTTT
TRBV2,13,NA,TRBJ2-3,NA,CASSAGFTDTQYF,TGTGCCAGCAGTGCGGGGTTCACAGATACGCAGTATTTT
TRBV28,14,TRBD2,TRBJ2-3,NA,CASSFGLAERAQYF,TGTGCCAGCAGTTTCGGACTAGCCGAAAGGGCGCAGTATTTT
TRBV6-6,14,TRBD2,TRBJ2-7,NA,CASRRTSGHYEQYF,TGTGCCAGCAGAAGGACTAGCGGACACTACGAGCAGTACTTC
TRBV4-3,18,NA,TRBJ2-3,NA,CASSQAARRGTITDTQYF,TGCGCCAGCAGCCAAGCGGCTAGGCGGGGTACAATCACAGATACGCAGTATTTT
TRBV27,13,NA,TRBJ2-7,NA,CASNPRRGDEQYF,TGTGCCAGCAACCCGCGAAGGGGCGACGAGCAGTACTTC
TRBV28,13,TRBD1,TRBJ2-2,NA,CASSSRQGGELFF,TGTGCCAGCAGTTCACGACAGGGGGGGGAGCTGTTTTTT
TRBV13,16,NA,TRBJ2-2,NA,CASSFRTGRGTGELFF,TGTGCCAGCAGCTTTCGTACCGGGAGAGGCACCGGGGAGCTGTTTTTT
TRBV6-5,15,NA,TRBJ1-3,NA,CASSYSRGGGNTIYF,TGTGCCAGCAGTTACTCGAGGGGGGGAGGAAACACCATATATTTT
TRBV30,13,NA,TRBJ1-3,NA,CAWSVADRNTIYF,TGTGCCTGGAGTGTGGCCGATCGAAACACCATATATTTT
TRBV19,14,NA,TRBJ2-1,NA,CASSIETRGNEQFF,TGTGCCAGTAGTATAGAGACACGAGGGAATGAGCAGTTCTTC
TRBV7-2,14,TRBD1,TRBJ2-4,NA,CASSSRGLTNIQYF,TGTGCCAGCAGCTCCAGGGGGCTCACAAACATTCAGTACTTC
TRBV6-5,14,NA,TRBJ1-1,NA,CASSYSNQNTEAFF,TGTGCCAGCAGTTACTCCAATCAGAACACTGAAGCTTTCTTT
TRBV6-1,15,NA,TRBJ1-5,few,CASSEVSVSNQPQHF,TGTGCCAGCAGTGAAGTCAGTGTTAGCAATCAGCCCCAGCATTTT
TRBV7-9,16,NA,TRBJ1-6,NA,CSSSLTSRGGGSPLHF,TGTTCCAGCAGCTTAACCTCGAGAGGGGGTGGATCACCCCTCCACTTT
TRBV6-1,14,TRBD1,TRBJ1-3,NA,CASSGTGAGNTIYF,TGTGCCAGCAGTGGGACAGGGGCTGGAAACACCATATATTTT
TRBV11-2,14,TRBD2,TRBJ2-7,NA,CASSSQRGDYEQYF,TGTGCCAGCAGCTCACAACGGGGGGACTACGAGCAGTACTTC
TRBV2,15,NA,TRBJ2-3,NA,CASTRGTLVTDTQYF,TGTGCCAGCACGAGGGGGACATTGGTCACAGATACGCAGTATTTT
TRBV5-1,14,TRBD1,TRBJ2-7,NA,CASSPGQAPYEQYF,TGCGCCAGCAGCCCCGGACAGGCCCCCTACGAGCAGTACTTC
TRBV4-3,15,NA,TRBJ1-5,NA,CASSPTGNSNQPQHF,TGCGCCAGCAGCCCTACAGGGAATAGCAATCAGCCCCAGCATTTT
TRBV28,15,TRBD1,TRBJ2-3,NA,CASSSWQGVGDTQYF,TGTGCCAGCAGTTCTTGGCAGGGGGTTGGAGATACGCAGTATTTT